This T cell receptor beta chain was recorded in a study of blood T cell repertoires in COVID-19. Profiled with immunoSEQ multiplex PCR; TCRdb holds only in-frame clones, not every one. In the table there are tens of thousands of clones, more than 75% of which are singletons. The receptor was isolated from a human donor in a cohort sampled during active COVID-19. The sample was peripheral blood.

For the CDR3, the DNA is TGTGCCAGCAGTTATCAGGGGGCCGGGGAAAAACTGTTTTTT. Its translation is CASSYQGAGEKLFF. This chain joins TRBV28 and TRBJ1-4, with TRBD1 matching 8 bases. The V gene's germline CDR1 is MDHEN and CDR2 SYDVKM. J was trimmed by 8 bases and V by 4 bases; bases with no gene match: 6. The CDR3 runs 14 residues.